A single sample gave rise to the 8 T cell receptor beta chains below, sequenced in a study of identical twins. TCRdb passed the 5' RACE reads through MiXCR, listing each CDR3 protein once. This sample has over 200,000 distinct CDR3 sequences; around a tenth occur once, and the top ten carry just over 5%. Material for sequencing was memory (CD45RO+) T cells sorted from blood. The source of these receptors is a woman between 18 and 30 years old in good health.

This clonotype was seen repeatedly, ten times or more. In DNA form, the CDR3 reads TGTGCCAGCAGCTTAGCGCGCGATACGCAGTATTTT. Its translation: CASSLARDTQYF. This chain connects TRBV7-8 to TRBJ2-3; D unclear. V was shortened by 0 bases and J by 6 bases, with 4 bases between the two germline ends. The length of the CDR3 is 12 residues. CDR1 SGHVS and CDR2 FQNEAQ come from the germline V gene.

There are a few counts of this clonotype. V usage is TRBV5-1 and J usage is TRBJ2-5; TRBD1 matches at 9 bases. The CDR3 extends over 16 amino acids. In germline, CDR1 is SGHRS, CDR2 YFSETQ. The ends lost 4 bases at V and 4 bases at J; junction bases unmatched: 11. The CDR3 DNA is TGCGCCAGCAGCCTAGACAGGGGGAGGATTGTAGAGACCCAGTACTTC. Translation gives CASSLDRGRIVETQYF.

The V gene is TRBV3-1, the J gene TRBJ1-1; D remains ambiguous. The V and J ends lost 0 bases and 8 bases respectively, with 10 bases between them. Germline V gene sequence: CDR1 LGHDT, CDR2 YNNKEL (reference sequence). The CDR3 is 13 amino acids. The CDR3 protein is CASSQDHYGEAFF. For the CDR3, the DNA is TGTGCCAGCAGCCAAGATCACTACGGAGAAGCTTTCTTT.

V gene TRBV10-3 combines with J gene TRBJ2-7; possibly TRBD1 for D (5 bases). V shed 4 bases and J shed 6 bases, with 13 bases lying between them. From germline, CDR1 is ENHRY and CDR2 SYGVKD. The CDR3 sequence is 13 residues long. The CDR3 DNA is TGTGCCATCAGTGGGGGCGATAGCCGCGAGCAGTACTTC. Translated, it gives CAISGGDSREQYF.

The rearrangement uses TRBV5-1 and TRBJ2-2; D remains ambiguous. V lost 0 bases and J lost 1, with 7 bases in between. Germline V lookup: CDR1 SGHRS, CDR2 YFSETQ. The CDR3 has 15 residues. CDR3 DNA: TGCGCCAGCAGCTTGGTCGGTCTGAACACCGGGGAGCTGTTTTTT. Protein product: CASSLVGLNTGELFF.

This chain uses TRBV18 with TRBJ2-1, with D possibly being TRBD2 (5 bases). The CDR3 runs 12 residues. The ends were cut back, 2 bases at V and 6 bases at J, with 5 bases in the middle. The germline V gene encodes CDR1 KGHSH and CDR2 LQKENI. CDR3: CASSPEGNEQFF. Written as DNA, the CDR3 is TGTGCCAGCTCACCAGAGGGCAATGAGCAGTTCTTC.

There are a few counts of this clonotype. The chain combines TRBV9 with TRBJ1-1; unclear D gene. Trimming removed 1 base at V and 6 bases at J, with 13 bases between. The CDR3 is made up of 14 amino acids. CDR1 is SGDLS and CDR2 is YYNGEE in the germline V gene. DNA for the CDR3: TGTGCCAGCAGCGTATATAGGGAGGATTCTGAAGCTTTCTTT. This sequence encodes CASSVYREDSEAFF.

This clonotype was detected a few times. The chain recombines TRBV9 with TRBJ2-3; D possibly corresponds to TRBD2 (6 bases). The CDR3 spans 14 residues. Per the germline V gene, CDR1 is SGDLS and CDR2 is YYNGEE. The V end lost 4 bases, the J end lost 4 bases, and 13 bases lay between the germline ends. The CDR3 reads CASSPPSAPDTQYF. The DNA of the CDR3 is TGTGCCAGCAGCCCCCCTAGCGCCCCAGATACGCAGTATTTT.